Presented here are 6 T cell receptor beta chains from one specimen sequenced in a study of OX40 agonist ivuxolimab in advanced cancers. Sequenced by immunoSEQ multiplex PCR; TCRdb stores in-frame clones only, minus some. The data hold approximately 82,000 clones, with approximately 92% observed a single time. This sample comprised CD4+ or CD8+ T cells sorted from blood, obtained in a trial of the OX40 agonist ivuxolimab. The receptors were sampled from an adult with an advanced solid tumor such as melanoma, head and neck, liver or kidney cancer.

V is TRBV30 and J is TRBJ1-5; the D is unclear. The ends were cut back, 1 base at V and 4 bases at J, with 11 bases in the middle. Germline values: CDR1 GTSNPN, CDR2 SVGIG (reference sequence). The CDR3 covers 14 residues. The CDR3: CAWSGNSPNQPQHF. DNA of the CDR3: TGTGCCTGGAGTGGGAACAGTCCTAATCAGCCCCAGCATTTT.

The chain is built from TRBV4-1 and TRBJ1-5, with TRBD1 matching 11 bases. The CDR3 has 16 amino acids. The germline CDR1 and CDR2 sequences are MGHRA and YSYEKL. Losses at the gene ends were 3 bases for V and 7 bases for J; bases not matched to a gene: 8. CDR3 amino acids: CASSHADRDRGQPQHF. The CDR3 region has the DNA TGCGCCAGCAGCCACGCAGACCGGGACAGGGGGCAGCCCCAGCATTTT.

The chain recombines TRBV6-5 with TRBJ1-1, with D possibly being TRBD1 (6 bases). This CDR3 region has 13 residues. Looked up from germline, CDR1 is MNHEY and CDR2 is SVGAGI. V lost 6 bases, J lost 4 bases, and 12 bases lay in between. DNA of the CDR3: TGTGCCAGCAGGCAACAGGGACCCACTGAAGCTTTCTTT. Its translation is CASRQQGPTEAFF.

This clone showed up just once. This rearrangement joins TRBV11-2 to TRBJ2-1; 8 bases align to TRBD1. V trimming: 5 bases; J trimming: 6 bases; junction bases outside the gene matches: 6. Germline CDR1 reads SGHAT; CDR2 reads FQNNGV. The CDR3 spans 14 residues. CDR3 in amino acids: CASSLFGQGNEQFF. CDR3 DNA: TGTGCCAGCAGCCTTTTCGGACAGGGCAATGAGCAGTTCTTC. The whole variable domain, remainder taken from reference TRBV11-2 and TRBJ2-1, is EAGVAQSPRYKIIEKRQSVAFWCNPISGHATLYWYQQILGQGPKLLIQFQNNGVVDDSQLPKDRFSAERLKGVDSTLKIQPAKLEDSAVYLCASSLFGQGNEQFFGPGTRLTVL.

CDR3 sequence reads: CASSYRTHNEQFF. CDR3 sequence (DNA): TGTGCCAGCAGTTACAGGACTCACAATGAGCAGTTCTTC. This chain links TRBV6-5 with TRBJ2-1; D perhaps matches TRBD2 (5 bases). V was clipped by 2 bases and J by 5 bases, with 7 bases between them. The length of the CDR3 is 13 residues. Looked up from germline, CDR1 is MNHEY and CDR2 is SVGAGI.

The chain joins TRBV27 to TRBJ2-7; TRBD2 agrees at 8 bases. In germline, CDR1 is MNHEY, CDR2 SMNVEV (reference sequence). The length of the CDR3 is 16 residues. Trimming at V came to 6 bases and at J to 3 bases, leaving 13 bases not matched to a gene. The CDR3, as DNA: TGTGCCAGCAGCGCTTACGGGGGGGCTGGCGACTACGAGCAGTACTTC. It encodes CASSAYGGAGDYEQYF.